This T cell receptor beta chain was retrieved from a study of early T cells in non-severe SARS-CoV-2 infection. Study information: Unsorted whole blood bulk RNA was sequenced, with unpaired chains.

On this clonotype: What it binds is unknown.

Attachment of unique molecular identifiers was made to individual cDNA molecules. TCRdb re-called the 5' RACE reads through MiXCR, storing one row per CDR3 protein. The data hold around 86,000 distinct CDR3 sequences, with roughly 14% observed a single time. Germline CDR1 SGHRS, CDR2 YFSETQ. V lost 2 bases and J lost 2, with 13 bases in between. The CDR3 is 15 amino acids. General study results and limits: Lookups in VDJdb leaned toward anti-spike CD8 responses and missed private and CD4 specificities.

The sequenced material came from whole blood. This clonotype was sampled from an adult who was a healthcare worker with PCR-confirmed SARS-CoV-2 infection or an uninfected control (not recorded which). V gene TRBV5-1 combines with J gene TRBJ1-2; unclear D gene. The DNA of the CDR3 is TGCGCCAGCAGCTTAGGTCGGACCGCGAACTATGGCTACACCTTC. Translating gives CASSLGRTANYGYTF.